This T cell receptor beta chain was captured in a study of regulatory T cells in long-lasting Graves disease. At the level of the study: Persistent Graves' disease required over 5 years of antithyroid drugs and positive TSH receptor antibodies.

This CDR3 has 14 residues. Per the germline V gene, CDR1 is GTSNPN and CDR2 is SVGIG (reference sequence). Deletions cut 0 bases from V and 3 bases from J, with 9 bases between. Sequencing libraries for TCR beta were prepared with iRepertoire HTBI primers and Arm-PCR of CDR3 regions. TCRdb re-called the multiplex PCR reads with MiXCR, one entry per CDR3 protein. The table lists hundreds of thousands of distinct CDR3 sequences, more than 20% of them singletons. Noted time point: persistent/refractory GD, antithyroid drugs over 5 years with positive TRAb. Scientists built the TCR library using RNA that was extracted from PBMCs.

The V call is TRBV30, the J call TRBJ1-5; no clear D. The input for sequencing was peripheral blood mononuclear cells (PBMCs), taken when the disease was refractory, from a patient treated with antithyroid drugs. The source of this sequence is a female donor with Graves disease. The CDR3 protein is CAWSVFSPNQPQHF. DNA of the CDR3: TGTGCCTGGAGTGTCTTTTCCCCCAATCAGCCCCAGCATTTT.